Sequencing of this TCR beta chain was carried out in a study of CD4 and CD8 cells across lung adenocarcinoma regions. TCRdb itself ran the PCR reads through MiXCR, one entry per CDR3 protein. Of under 15,000 distinct CDR3 sequences listed, 45% to 50% are singletons. CDR3 length equals 13 residues. Unmatched junction bases numbered 7, after V lost 4 bases and J lost 13 bases. In germline, CDR1 is MGHRA, CDR2 YSYEKL. Localized lung adenocarcinoma, a non-small cell lung cancer, affected the donors. This clonotype turned up a few times. This TCR came from a male donor with lung adenocarcinoma. The CD4 and CD8 labels of this study may be unreliable. J is TRBJ2-4 and V is TRBV4-1; TRBD2 matches 10 bases. Sequencing was performed on CD8+ T cells from the margin of a lung tumor. CDR3 sequence: CASSPEGLAIQYF. Written as DNA, the CDR3 is TGCGCCAGCAGCCCAGAGGGACTAGCGATCCAGTACTTC.